These 8 T cell receptor beta chains were all obtained from the same sample, sequenced in a study of tumor-infiltrating lymphocytes in oesophageal squamous cell carcinoma. Each CDR3 protein is one row after TCRdb ran MiXCR on the PCR reads. The data contain about 21,000 distinct CDR3 sequences, roughly 39% of them singletons. Material for sequencing was normal esophageal tissue next to the tumor. These receptors were collected from a male donor with esophageal squamous cell carcinoma.

This rearrangement joins TRBV7-6 to TRBJ2-5; D remains unclear. Looked up from germline, CDR1 is SGHVS and CDR2 is FNYEAQ. The CDR3 loop spans 12 amino acids. Trimming removed 2 bases from V and 7 bases from J, with 8 bases in between. CDR3 DNA: TGTGCCAGCAGCTTACCCCTTTCGACCCAGTACTTC. It yields the protein CASSLPLSTQYF.

Many counts were recorded for this clonotype. This chain connects TRBV5-1 to TRBJ2-7; 7 positions match TRBD1. The CDR3 is 13 residues long. The V and J ends lost 6 bases and 2 bases, in that order; junction bases with no gene match: 5. Germline lookup yields CDR1 SGHRS and CDR2 YFSETQ. The DNA for the CDR3 is TGCGCCAGCAAGGAGACAGGGCCCTACGAGCAGTACTTC. Residues: CASKETGPYEQYF.

Of note for this clonotype: A much larger clonotype is one base distant, so this may be a read error. The rearrangement joins TRBV14 to TRBJ2-3; D is possibly TRBD2 (7 bases). CDR3 length: 17 amino acids. Germline V lookup: CDR1 SGHDN, CDR2 FVKESK. The CDR3 region is CDSSQARGGGYVDTQYF. CDR3 DNA: TGTGACAGCAGCCAAGCCCGCGGCGGGGGCTATGTTGATACGCAGTATTTT.

Points on this clonotype: With a much larger clone just one base away, this may be a read error. This chain connects TRBV7-2 to TRBJ2-1; perhaps D is TRBD1 or TRBD2 (5 bases each). The end of the DNA aligns better with TRBJ2-7, so the J call may be wrong. Germline values: CDR1 SGHTA, CDR2 FQGNSA. The CDR3 has 13 residues. The CDR3 spells CASSHTWGNEQYF. CDR3 sequence (DNA): TGTGCCAGCAGCCATACGTGGGGGAATGAGCAGTACTTC.

CDR3 region: CASQPRIYEQYF. CDR3 DNA sequence: TGCGCCAGCCAACCGAGGATTTACGAGCAGTACTTC. J is TRBJ2-7 and V is TRBV10-1; D unresolved. The CDR3 covers 12 residues. Germline V lookup: CDR1 WNHNN, CDR2 SYGVQD (reference sequence). V was shortened by 8 bases and J by 4 bases, with 12 bases between the two germline ends.

The V and J genes are TRBV6-2 or TRBV6-3 and TRBJ2-6, with D maybe TRBD1 (6 bases). The V end was cut by 7 bases, the J end by 2 bases, with 12 bases between. The CDR3 runs 15 residues. Germline-derived CDR1 and CDR2 are MNHEY and SVGEGT. CDR3 in DNA: TGTGCCAGCACTAAGACAGGTACTGGGGCCAACGTCCTGACTTTC. Translated: CASTKTGTGANVLTF.

Judged by abundance, this clonotype is medium-sized. V is TRBV6-4 and J is TRBJ2-1, with 10 bases identical to TRBD2. The CDR3 length is 15 residues. V was pared by 0 bases and J by 4 bases, with 0 bases of the junction left unmatched. Germline values: CDR1 MRHNA, CDR2 SNTAGT. CDR3 in DNA: TGTGCCAGCAGTGACTCAGCGGGAGGGTACAATGAGCAGTTCTTC. It encodes CASSDSAGGYNEQFF.

On this clonotype: This may be a read error, as it is one base from a much larger clone. CDR3 DNA: TGTGCCAGCAGTTTAGCGGGACTAGCGGGAAATGAGAAGTACTTC. This encodes CASSLAGLAGNEKYF. The chain uses TRBV12-3 or TRBV12-4 and TRBJ2-4; 13 nucleotides match TRBD2. This CDR3 has 15 residues. V trimming: 0 bases; J trimming: 14 bases; junction bases outside the gene matches: 7.